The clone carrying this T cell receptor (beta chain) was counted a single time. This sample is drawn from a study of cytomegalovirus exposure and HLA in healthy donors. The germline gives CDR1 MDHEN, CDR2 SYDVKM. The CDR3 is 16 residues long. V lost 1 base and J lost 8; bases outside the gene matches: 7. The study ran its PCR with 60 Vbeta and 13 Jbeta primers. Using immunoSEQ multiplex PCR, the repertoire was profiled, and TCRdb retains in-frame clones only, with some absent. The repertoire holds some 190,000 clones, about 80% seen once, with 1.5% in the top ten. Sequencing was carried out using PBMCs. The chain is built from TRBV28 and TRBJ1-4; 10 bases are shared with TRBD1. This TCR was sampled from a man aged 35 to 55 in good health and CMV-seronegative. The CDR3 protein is CASSLLGTGVGEKLFF. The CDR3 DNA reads TGTGCCAGCAGTTTATTGGGGACAGGGGTAGGGGAAAAACTGTTTTTT.